The clone carrying this T cell receptor (beta chain) showed up many times. Lactation, pregnancy, other autoimmune disease or uncontrolled infection led to exclusion of patients. Amplification targeted TCR beta CDR3 regions from RNA transcripts. HTBI primers drove first-round RT-PCR of the TCR CDR3. TCRdb processed the multiplex PCR reads anew with MiXCR; each CDR3 protein has one entry. The data contain 550,000 to 700,000 distinct CDR3 sequences, about 43% of them singletons. This sample is drawn from a study of T cells in Graves' hyperthyroidism and ophthalmopathy. Germline V CDR1 and CDR2: LNHNV, YYDKDF (reference sequence). J lost 1 base, V lost 4 bases, and 10 bases had no gene match. The CDR3 covers 18 residues.

The specimen was peripheral blood or thyroid tissue (not recorded which). This receptor was taken from an adult woman with Graves' disease, either hyperthyroidism or ophthalmopathy (not recorded which). The chain is built from TRBV15 and TRBJ2-6; 7 nucleotides match TRBD1. This chain's CDR3 is CATSNGEGATSGANVLTF. CDR3 bases: TGTGCCACCAGCAACGGCGAGGGGGCGACTTCTGGGGCCAACGTCCTGACTTTC.